Listed below are T cell receptor beta chains from one sample, sequenced in a study of blood T cell repertoires in COVID-19. The assay was immunoSEQ multiplex PCR, and TCRdb's table has in-frame clones only and misses some. The table lists around 200,000 clones, just under 90% of them singletons. Sequencing was performed on peripheral blood. The receptor source for this set is a woman aged 18-29 years who had recovered from COVID-19. Both conserved end residues are part of each CDR3. Each record gives: D gene, clone size, V gene, CDR3 length, J gene, CDR3 DNA, CDR3 protein. The D gene is left open where the match is weak. Not every row has a clone size; where given, it reads once, few, many or a size class.

NA	once	TRBV15	14	TRBJ1-4	TGTGCCACCAGCAGAGAACAGGAAAATGAAAAACTGTTTTTT	CATSREQENEKLFF
TRBD2	NA	TRBV5-4	14	TRBJ2-7	TGTGCCAGCAGCTTCAGCGGGGGACCCTACGAGCAGTACTTC	CASSFSGGPYEQYF
NA	NA	TRBV9	13	TRBJ1-5	TGTGCCAGCAGCGTAGGCGACAATCAGCCCCAGCATTTT	CASSVGDNQPQHF
NA	NA	TRBV7-9	14	TRBJ1-2	TGTGCCAGCGAGTACGCACCTGCCAACTATGGCTACACCTTC	CASEYAPANYGYTF
TRBD2	NA	TRBV10-3	12	TRBJ2-2	TGTGCCATCAGCGGGGGGACCGGGGAGCTGTTTTTT	CAISGGTGELFF
TRBD1	once	TRBV19	16	TRBJ1-4	TGTGCCAGTAGTATCGGGACAGGGCTCCGCGATGAAAAACTGTTTTTT	CASSIGTGLRDEKLFF
NA	NA	TRBV7-2	15	TRBJ2-7	TGTGCCAGCAGCACTACCGGGACACCTACCTACGAGCAGTACTTC	CASSTTGTPTYEQYF
NA	NA	TRBV3-1/TRBV3-2	15	TRBJ2-5	TGTGCCAGCAGCCAAGAGTGGGGGCTCACAGAGACCCAGTACTTC	CASSQEWGLTETQYF
NA	NA	TRBV25-1	15	TRBJ2-3	TGTGCCAGCAGTGATATCTTAGCCCGGGCAGATACGCAGTATTTT	CASSDILARADTQYF
TRBD1	NA	TRBV9	18	TRBJ2-5	TGTGCCAGCAGCGCCCCGGGGGACAGGGGGATTTATCGAGAGACCCAGTACTTC	CASSAPGDRGIYRETQYF
NA	NA	TRBV4-1	16	TRBJ2-2	TGCGCCAGCAGACGCGGAGTTAGCTCGGACACCGGGGAGCTGTTTTTT	CASRRGVSSDTGELFF
TRBD1	NA	TRBV9	15	TRBJ1-6	TGTGCCAGCAGCGCAGGGGGCTCCTATAATTCACCCCTCCACTTT	CASSAGGSYNSPLHF
TRBD1	NA	TRBV16	14	TRBJ1-6	TGTGCCAGCAGCTCCGGACAGGGAGGTTCACCCCTCCACTTT	CASSSGQGGSPLHF
NA	few	TRBV7-9	17	TRBJ1-5	TGTGCCAGCAGCTTACCACCGCTTCGTGGGCGCAATCAGCCCCAGCATTTT	CASSLPPLRGRNQPQHF
NA	NA	TRBV14	13	TRBJ2-7	TGTGCCAGCAGCCAAGCAACTGCCTACGAGCAGTACTTC	CASSQATAYEQYF
TRBD1	NA	TRBV18	17	TRBJ2-4	TGTGCCAGCTCACCGGTCAGGGGGAATATGGCCAAAAACATTCAGTACTTC	CASSPVRGNMAKNIQYF
NA	few	TRBV4-1	12	TRBJ1-1	TGCGCCAGCAGCCAACCTAACACTGAAGCTTTCTTT	CASSQPNTEAFF
NA	NA	TRBV5-5	13	TRBJ1-5	TGTGCCAGCTCGCCCGGGGGGGCCCAGCCCCAGCATTTT	CASSPGGAQPQHF
TRBD1	NA	TRBV6-2/TRBV6-3	16	TRBJ2-7	TGTGCCAGCAGCCGCCGGGACAGGGTTCCGCCCTACGAGCAGTACTTC	CASSRRDRVPPYEQYF
NA	once	TRBV10-2	15	TRBJ1-4	TGCGCCAGCAGTGAGTCCCACAGCAATAATGAAAAACTGTTTTTT	CASSESHSNNEKLFF
TRBD2	many	TRBV5-5	16	TRBJ2-2	TGTGCCAGCAGGCTGACTGGCGGGGGGCTCACCGGGGAGCTGTTTTTT	CASRLTGGGLTGELFF
TRBD1	few	TRBV4-1	14	TRBJ1-5	TGCGCCAGCAGCCAACCGGGACAGAGACAGCCCCAGCATTTT	CASSQPGQRQPQHF
TRBD2	once	TRBV27	15	TRBJ2-7	TGTGCCAGCAGTTTATTTGACGCGGGGGGTTACGAGCAGTACTTC	CASSLFDAGGYEQYF
NA	NA	TRBV4-1	12	TRBJ2-7	TGCGCCAGCAGCCTTCCAAGAGGCGAGCAGTACTTC	CASSLPRGEQYF
TRBD2	NA	TRBV5-4	16	TRBJ2-2	TGTGCCAGCAGCTTGGGACTAGCGCCTGAGGTCGGGGAGCTGTTTTTT	CASSLGLAPEVGELFF
TRBD1	NA	TRBV6-1	16	TRBJ2-2	TGTGCCAGCAGTGGACCGGGACAGGAAAACACCGGGGAGCTGTTTTTT	CASSGPGQENTGELFF
TRBD2	NA	TRBV18	18	TRBJ2-1	TGTGCCAGCTCACCCGGGACTAGCGGGATAGACGGCTACAATGAGCAGTTCTTC	CASSPGTSGIDGYNEQFF
NA	NA	TRBV2	15	TRBJ1-4	TGTGCCAGCAGCGCCGCCGGGACACTAGGGGAAAAACTGTTTTTT	CASSAAGTLGEKLFF
TRBD1	few	TRBV5-4	18	TRBJ2-6	TGTGCCAGCAGCTTTCTCGGGACAGGGGGTACTGGGGCCAACGTCCTGACTTTC	CASSFLGTGGTGANVLTF
NA	NA	TRBV19	15	TRBJ2-1	TGTGCCAGTAGTCTCCTCTTTAGCTCCTACAATGAGCAGTTCTTC	CASSLLFSSYNEQFF
NA	NA	TRBV6-6	15	TRBJ1-2	TGTGCCAGCAGTTACTCCGACGGGGGGGACTATGGCTACACCTTC	CASSYSDGGDYGYTF
TRBD1	NA	TRBV18	15	TRBJ2-7	TGTGCCAGCTCGGGCCGGGACAGGGGCGCCTACGAGCAGTACTTC	CASSGRDRGAYEQYF
NA	NA	TRBV19	14	TRBJ2-1	TGTGCCAGTAGTAAACTTTCCGGCTACAATGAGCAGTTCTTC	CASSKLSGYNEQFF
TRBD1	NA	TRBV2	15	TRBJ1-2	TGTGCCAGCAGGAATGGACAGGGCTCTAACTATGGCTACACCTTC	CASRNGQGSNYGYTF
TRBD1	NA	TRBV4-1	15	TRBJ1-6	TGCGCCAGCAGCGTGGGACAGGCGTATAATTCACCCCTCCACTTT	CASSVGQAYNSPLHF
TRBD2	NA	TRBV3-1/TRBV3-2	15	TRBJ2-2	TGTGCCAGCAGACCCAGCGGGAGTAACACCGGGGAGCTGTTTTTT	CASRPSGSNTGELFF
NA	NA	TRBV7-2	15	TRBJ1-2	TGTGCCAGCAGCTTGGAGGGGCTAGGAGCGGGAGGCTACACCTTC	CASSLEGLGAGGYTF
NA	NA	TRBV5-1	12	TRBJ1-4	TGCGCCAGCAGCGAGAATAATGAAAAACTGTTTTTT	CASSENNEKLFF
TRBD1	NA	TRBV2	14	TRBJ1-5	TGTGCCAGCAATGGACAGGGTGGGAATCAGCCCCAGCATTTT	CASNGQGGNQPQHF
TRBD1	NA	TRBV7-9	18	TRBJ1-2	TGTGCCAGCAGCTTAGCCTTTGGACAGGGGGCGCGATATTATGGCTACACCTTC	CASSLAFGQGARYYGYTF
TRBD2	NA	TRBV7-2	16	TRBJ2-1	TGTGCCAGCAGCTCGCGGACTAGCGGGAGTCGCAATGAGCAGTTCTTC	CASSSRTSGSRNEQFF
NA	NA	TRBV19	14	TRBJ1-1	TGTGCCAGTAGTATAACCCCAGGGAACACTGAAGCTTTCTTT	CASSITPGNTEAFF
TRBD2	NA	TRBV5-1	15	TRBJ2-4	TGCGCCAGCAGCTCCCTAAGCGGGGGCTTTGACATTCAGTACTTC	CASSSLSGGFDIQYF
TRBD1	NA	TRBV2	12	TRBJ1-2	TGTGCCAGCAGTCCGGACAGGGCTGGCTACACCTTC	CASSPDRAGYTF
TRBD1	NA	TRBV2	16	TRBJ2-6	TGTGCCAGATCCCTGGTACAGGGGTCTGGGGCCAACGTCCTGACTTTC	CARSLVQGSGANVLTF
NA	NA	TRBV7-2	14	TRBJ1-2	TGTGCCAGCACCTGGGCGTTTAAGGACTATGGCTACACCTTC	CASTWAFKDYGYTF
NA	NA	TRBV2	12	TRBJ1-2	TGTGCCAGCAGTCCTCAGGGTCTAGGCTACACCTTC	CASSPQGLGYTF
TRBD2	NA	TRBV4-1	17	TRBJ2-2	TGCGCCAGCAGCCAAGATAGTCGGGGGGCGAACACCGGGGAGCTGTTTTTT	CASSQDSRGANTGELFF
TRBD2	NA	TRBV24-1	14	TRBJ2-2	TGTGCCACCAGTGTAATAGCGGGGACCGGGGAGCTGTTTTTT	CATSVIAGTGELFF
NA	NA	TRBV6-5	14	TRBJ1-4	TGTGCCAGCAGTTCCATTGGAGCTAATGAAAAACTGTTTTTT	CASSSIGANEKLFF
NA	NA	TRBV4-1	13	TRBJ2-1	TGCGCCAGCAGCCAAGTTGAGGGCCAGGAGCAGTTCTTC	CASSQVEGQEQFF
NA	NA	TRBV5-8	15	TRBJ1-1	TGTGCCAGCAGCTTGAGGGTTGGGAGGGACACTGAAGCTTTCTTT	CASSLRVGRDTEAFF
TRBD1	NA	TRBV5-1	15	TRBJ1-6	TGCGCCAGCAGCTTGATACAGGGGACCGGTTCACCCCTCCACTTT	CASSLIQGTGSPLHF
TRBD1	few	TRBV6-2/TRBV6-3	14	TRBJ1-2	TGTGCCAGCAGTTACAGTGGACAGGGTGCTGGCTACACCTTC	CASSYSGQGAGYTF
NA	once	TRBV7-3	15	TRBJ1-3	TGTGCCAGCAGCTCAGAGGCGGGTGCTGGAAACACCATATATTTT	CASSSEAGAGNTIYF